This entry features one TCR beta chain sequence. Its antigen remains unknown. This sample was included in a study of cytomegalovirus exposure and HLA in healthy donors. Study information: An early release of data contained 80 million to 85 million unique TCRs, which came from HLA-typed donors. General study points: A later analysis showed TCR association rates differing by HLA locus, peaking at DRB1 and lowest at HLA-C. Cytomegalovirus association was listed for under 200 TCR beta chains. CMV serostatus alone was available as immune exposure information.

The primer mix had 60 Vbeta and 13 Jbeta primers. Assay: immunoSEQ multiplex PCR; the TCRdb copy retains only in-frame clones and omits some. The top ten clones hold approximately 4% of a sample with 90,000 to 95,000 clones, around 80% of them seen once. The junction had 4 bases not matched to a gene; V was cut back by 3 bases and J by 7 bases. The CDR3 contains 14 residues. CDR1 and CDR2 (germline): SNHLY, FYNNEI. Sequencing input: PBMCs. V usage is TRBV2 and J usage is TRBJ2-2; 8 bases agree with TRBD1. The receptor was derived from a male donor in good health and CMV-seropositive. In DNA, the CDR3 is TGTGCCAGCAGTGAGGGGACAGGAGTCGGGGAGCTGTTTTTT. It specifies CASSEGTGVGELFF.